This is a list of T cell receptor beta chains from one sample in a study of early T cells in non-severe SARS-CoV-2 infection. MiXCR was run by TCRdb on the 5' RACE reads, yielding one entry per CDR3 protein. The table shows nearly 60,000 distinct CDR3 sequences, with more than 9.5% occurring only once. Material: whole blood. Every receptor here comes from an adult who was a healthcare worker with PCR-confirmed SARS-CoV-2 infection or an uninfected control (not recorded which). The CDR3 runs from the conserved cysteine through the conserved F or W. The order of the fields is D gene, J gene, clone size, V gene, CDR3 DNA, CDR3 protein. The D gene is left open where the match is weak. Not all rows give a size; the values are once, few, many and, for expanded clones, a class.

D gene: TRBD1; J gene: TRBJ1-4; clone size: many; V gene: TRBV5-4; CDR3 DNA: TGTGCCAGCAGCTTGGAAAACAGGGGCAATGAAAAACTGTTTTTT; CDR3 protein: CASSLENRGNEKLFF
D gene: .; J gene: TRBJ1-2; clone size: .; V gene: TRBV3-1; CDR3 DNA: TGTGCCAGCAGCCAAGTTGGAGATAACTATGGCTACACCTTC; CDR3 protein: CASSQVGDNYGYTF
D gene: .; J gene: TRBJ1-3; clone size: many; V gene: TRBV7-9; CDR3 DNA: TGTGCCAGCAGCGTAGTTACGTCCGGAAACACCATATATTTT; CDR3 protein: CASSVVTSGNTIYF
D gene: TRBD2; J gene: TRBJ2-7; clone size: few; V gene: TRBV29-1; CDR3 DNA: TGCAGCGTTGCTTCCCTCTACGGGAGGAGCTACGAGCAGTACTTC; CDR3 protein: CSVASLYGRSYEQYF
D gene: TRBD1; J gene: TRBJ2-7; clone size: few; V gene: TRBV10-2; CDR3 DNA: TGCGCCAGCAGTGATTCGCGCTGGACAGGGAACGAGCAGTACTTC; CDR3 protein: CASSDSRWTGNEQYF
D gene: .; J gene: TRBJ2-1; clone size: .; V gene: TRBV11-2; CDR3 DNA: TGTGCCAGCAGCTTAGGTTGGCGCTCAAGTAGGAATGAGCAGTTCTTC; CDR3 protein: CASSLGWRSSRNEQFF
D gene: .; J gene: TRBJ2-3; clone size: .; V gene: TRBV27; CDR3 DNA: TGTGCCAGCCTGGATGGGCGGTATACGCAGTATTTT; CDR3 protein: CASLDGRYTQYF
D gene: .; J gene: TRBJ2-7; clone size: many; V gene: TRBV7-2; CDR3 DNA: TGTGCCAGCAGCTTAGTATCCGGGGTCTCCTACGAGCAGTACTTC; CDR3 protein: CASSLVSGVSYEQYF
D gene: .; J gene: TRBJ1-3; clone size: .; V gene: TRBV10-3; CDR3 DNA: TGTGCCTCCGAAGGGGGAAACACCATATATTTT; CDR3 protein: CASEGGNTIYF
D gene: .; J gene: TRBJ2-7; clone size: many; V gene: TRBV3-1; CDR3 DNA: TGTGCCAGCAGCCAAGATTCGGCAGGGGAACGCGAGCAGTACTTC; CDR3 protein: CASSQDSAGEREQYF
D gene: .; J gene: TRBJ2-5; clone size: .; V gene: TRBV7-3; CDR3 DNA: TGTGCCAGCAGCCCCGAGTCGAGAATCAGGACCCAGTACTTC; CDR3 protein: CASSPESRIRTQYF
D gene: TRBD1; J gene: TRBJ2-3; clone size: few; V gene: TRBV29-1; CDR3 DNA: TGCAGCGTTGGACAGGGGGCTGATACGCAGTATTTT; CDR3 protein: CSVGQGADTQYF
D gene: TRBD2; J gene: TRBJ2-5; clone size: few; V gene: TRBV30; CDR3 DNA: TGTGCCTGGAGTGGGGTAGCGGGAGTTTCAGAGACCCAGTACTTC; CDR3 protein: CAWSGVAGVSETQYF
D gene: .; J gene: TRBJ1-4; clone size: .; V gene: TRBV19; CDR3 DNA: TGTGCCAGTACCCCTCCGGGGGGGATAAATGAAAAACTGTTTTTT; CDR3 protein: CASTPPGGINEKLFF
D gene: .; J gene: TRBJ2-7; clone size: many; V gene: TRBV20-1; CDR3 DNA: TGCAGTGCTAAGGGGCCGGCAACCTACGAGCAGTACTTC; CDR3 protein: CSAKGPATYEQYF
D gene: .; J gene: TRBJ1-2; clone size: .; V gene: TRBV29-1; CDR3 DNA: TGCAGCGCCCAGTGGGTAAACTATGGCTACACCTTC; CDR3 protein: CSAQWVNYGYTF
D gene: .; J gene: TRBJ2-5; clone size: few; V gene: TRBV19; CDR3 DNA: TGTGCCAGTAGTAGGATGGGGGGAGAAGAGACCCAGTACTTC; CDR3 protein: CASSRMGGEETQYF
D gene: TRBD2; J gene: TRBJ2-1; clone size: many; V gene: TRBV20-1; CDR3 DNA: TGCAGTGCTAGAGATGTAGCGGGGTACAATGAGCAGTTCTTC; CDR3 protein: CSARDVAGYNEQFF
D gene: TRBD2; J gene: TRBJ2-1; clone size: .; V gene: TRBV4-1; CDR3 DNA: TGCGCCAGCAGCGTTACCGAGCGGGGGGCCCCTGAGCAGTTCTTC; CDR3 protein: CASSVTERGAPEQFF
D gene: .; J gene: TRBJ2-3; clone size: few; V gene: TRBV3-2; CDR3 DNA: TGTGCCAGCAGCCAAGACCCCGTAGAAGCAGATACGCAGTATTTT; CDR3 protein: CASSQDPVEADTQYF
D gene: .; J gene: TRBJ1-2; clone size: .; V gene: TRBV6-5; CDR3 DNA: TGTGCCAGCAGTGGACCGGGACGCCAACCCAACTATGGCTACACCTTC; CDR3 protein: CASSGPGRQPNYGYTF
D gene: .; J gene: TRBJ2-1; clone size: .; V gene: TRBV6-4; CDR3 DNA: TGTGCCTCCGCTTGGGAAGTCCGCAAGGGGATTCAATACAATGAGCAGTTCTTC; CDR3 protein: CASAWEVRKGIQYNEQFF
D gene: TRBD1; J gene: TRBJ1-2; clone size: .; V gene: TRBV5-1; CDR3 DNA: TGCGCCAGCAGCCAAGCGGGACAGGTGGACTATGGCTACACCTTC; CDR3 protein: CASSQAGQVDYGYTF
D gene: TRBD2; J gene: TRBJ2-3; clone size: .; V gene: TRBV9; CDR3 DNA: TGTGCCAGCAGCATATACCTAGCGGGGGGCACAGATACGCAGTATTTT; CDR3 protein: CASSIYLAGGTDTQYF
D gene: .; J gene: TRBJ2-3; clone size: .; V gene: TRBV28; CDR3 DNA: TGTGCCAGCAGTCTGCAGCTGAGGCACGATACGCAGTATTTT; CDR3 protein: CASSLQLRHDTQYF
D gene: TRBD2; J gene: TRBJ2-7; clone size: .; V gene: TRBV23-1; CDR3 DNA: TGCGCCAGCGTTACTAGCGGGTTAAGCTCCTACGAGCAGTACTTC; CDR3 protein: CASVTSGLSSYEQYF
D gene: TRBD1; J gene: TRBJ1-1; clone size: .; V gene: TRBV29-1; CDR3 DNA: TGCAGCTTCCTGACAGGGAAGTTGGCTTTCTTT; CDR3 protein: CSFLTGKLAFF
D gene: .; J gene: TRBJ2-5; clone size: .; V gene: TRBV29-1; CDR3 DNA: TGCAGCGTTGGGGGATTCGGGGAGACCCAGTACTTC; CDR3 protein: CSVGGFGETQYF
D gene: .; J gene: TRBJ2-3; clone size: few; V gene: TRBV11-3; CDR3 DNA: TGTGCCAGCAGCTTAGAAATAGCCCGAGGAGATACGCAGTATTTT; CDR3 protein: CASSLEIARGDTQYF
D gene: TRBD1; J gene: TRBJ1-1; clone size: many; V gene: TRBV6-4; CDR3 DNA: TGTGCCAGCAGGTCGGAGGGGGCTGGGGTAACTGAAGCTTTCTTT; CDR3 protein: CASRSEGAGVTEAFF
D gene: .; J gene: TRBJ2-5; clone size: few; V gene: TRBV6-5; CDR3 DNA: TGTGCCAACAAACCCACCCAGTACTTC; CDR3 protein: CANKPTQYF
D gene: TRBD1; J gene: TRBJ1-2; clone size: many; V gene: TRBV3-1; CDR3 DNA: TGTGCCAGTGGTAGGGGGCTGGACGGCTACACCTTC; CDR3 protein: CASGRGLDGYTF
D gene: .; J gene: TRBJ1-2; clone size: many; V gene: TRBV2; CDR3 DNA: TGTGCCAGCAGTGGACACTATGGCTACACCTTC; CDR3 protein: CASSGHYGYTF
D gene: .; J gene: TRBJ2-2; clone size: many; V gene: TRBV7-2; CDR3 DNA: TGTGCCAGCAGCTGGCTCGCGGGAACTGGGGAGCTGTTTTTT; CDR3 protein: CASSWLAGTGELFF
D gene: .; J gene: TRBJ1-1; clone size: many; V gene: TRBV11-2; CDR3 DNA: TGTGCCAGCAGCCCGGAGGGAATGGGACCTCGGAACACTGAAGCTTTCTTT; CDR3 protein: CASSPEGMGPRNTEAFF
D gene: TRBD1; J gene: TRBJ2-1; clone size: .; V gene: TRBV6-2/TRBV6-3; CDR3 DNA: TGTGCCAGCAGAGGACAGGCTAATAACAATGAGCAGTTCTTC; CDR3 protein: CASRGQANNNEQFF
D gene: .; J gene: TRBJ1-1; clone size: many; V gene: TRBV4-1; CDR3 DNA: TGCGCCAGCAGCCAACCCAGGCGTCTAACTGAAGCTTTCTTT; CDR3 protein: CASSQPRRLTEAFF
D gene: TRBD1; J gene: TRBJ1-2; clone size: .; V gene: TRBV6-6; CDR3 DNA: TGTGCCAGCAGCCCTGACAGGGCCTATGGCTACACCTTC; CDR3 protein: CASSPDRAYGYTF
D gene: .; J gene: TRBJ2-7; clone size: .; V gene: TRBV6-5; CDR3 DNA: TGTGCCAGCAGGTACAGGACCAGCTCCTACGAGCAGTACTTC; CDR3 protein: CASRYRTSSYEQYF
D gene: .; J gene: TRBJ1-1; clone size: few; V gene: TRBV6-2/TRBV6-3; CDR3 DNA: TGTGCCAGCAGATTCCCACAGGGTTACACCCAAGCTTTCTTT; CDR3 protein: CASRFPQGYTQAFF
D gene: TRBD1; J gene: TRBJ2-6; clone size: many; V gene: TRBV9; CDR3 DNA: TGTGCCAGCAGCATTACATCCGGGACAGGGTCCACTCTGGGGGCCAACGTCCTGACTTTC; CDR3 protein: CASSITSGTGSTLGANVLTF
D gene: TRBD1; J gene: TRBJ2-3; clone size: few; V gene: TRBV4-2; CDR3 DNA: TGTGCCAGCAGCTCAAGGACAGGTAGCACAGATACGCAGTATTTT; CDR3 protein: CASSSRTGSTDTQYF
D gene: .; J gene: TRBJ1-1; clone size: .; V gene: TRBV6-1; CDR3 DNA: TGTGCCAGCAGTGAAGCATTAAGATCCACTGAAGCTTTCTTT; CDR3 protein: CASSEALRSTEAFF
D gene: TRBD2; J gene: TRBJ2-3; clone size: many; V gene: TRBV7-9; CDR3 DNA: TGTGCCAGCAGCCAGGGGGCTCGGACTAGCGGCCCGGATACGCAGTATTTT; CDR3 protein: CASSQGARTSGPDTQYF
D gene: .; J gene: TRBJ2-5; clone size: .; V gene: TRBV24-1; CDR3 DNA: TGTGCCAGTGAGGGCGATCAAGAGACCCAGTACTTC; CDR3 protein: CASEGDQETQYF
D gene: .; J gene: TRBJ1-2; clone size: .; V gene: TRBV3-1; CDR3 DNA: TGTGCCAGCAGCCAAGAAGTCGGCAGGCCCAACTATGGCTACACCTTC; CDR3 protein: CASSQEVGRPNYGYTF
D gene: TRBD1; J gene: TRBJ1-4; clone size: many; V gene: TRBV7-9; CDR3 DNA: TGTGCCAGCAGCAACGGACAGGGGAGTGAAAAACTGTTTTTT; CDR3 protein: CASSNGQGSEKLFF
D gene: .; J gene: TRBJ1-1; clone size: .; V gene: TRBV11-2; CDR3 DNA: TGTGCCAGCGGCTTTGTGGGGATGAACACTGAAGCTTTCTTT; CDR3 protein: CASGFVGMNTEAFF
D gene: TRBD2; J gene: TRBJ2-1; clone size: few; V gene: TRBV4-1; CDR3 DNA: TGCGCCAGCAGCCAAGGGGCGGGGGGCCTTTTCAATGAGCAGTTCTTC; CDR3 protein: CASSQGAGGLFNEQFF
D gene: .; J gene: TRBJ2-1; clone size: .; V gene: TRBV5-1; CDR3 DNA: TGCGCCAGCAGCTTGGTTGGGTACAATGAGCAGTTCTTC; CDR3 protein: CASSLVGYNEQFF
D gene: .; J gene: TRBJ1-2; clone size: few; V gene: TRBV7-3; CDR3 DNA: TGTGCCAGCAGCTTAAGCCCGGGGACACTCCGAAATGGCTACACCTTC; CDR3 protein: CASSLSPGTLRNGYTF